This T cell receptor beta chain derives from a study of post-analysis software for immune sequencing data. Points from the study as a whole: With TRBV5-6, TRBV5-1 and TRBV20-1 included, about five TRBV segments were more frequent in patients than in controls.

Unique molecular identifiers had been added to the TCR beta cDNA libraries. Via MiXCR, TCRdb re-called the PCR reads, giving one row per CDR3 protein. The top ten hold approximately 0.6% of the sample, which has approximately 730,000 distinct CDR3 sequences, around 27% seen once. With 1 base clipped from V and 4 bases from J, the junction kept 5 bases outside the gene matches. Germline lookup yields CDR1 SGHRS and CDR2 YFSETQ. The CDR3 length is 17 residues. This clonotype was recorded many times. The antigen is not known. The genes are TRBV5-1 and TRBJ2-1; 13 bases agree with TRBD2. This clonotype was sampled from a girl under 18 with multiple sclerosis. Material: blood. The CDR3 sequence is CASSLRTSGRNYNEQFF. Here the CDR3 DNA reads TGCGCCAGCAGCTTGCGGACTAGCGGGAGAAATTACAATGAGCAGTTCTTC. The variable domain in full, completed from reference TRBV5-1 and TRBJ2-1, reads KAGVTQTPRYLIKTRGQQVTLSCSPISGHRSVSWYQQTPGQGLQFLFEYFSETQRNKGNFPGRFSGRQFSNSRSEMNVSTLELGDSALYLCASSLRTSGRNYNEQFFGPGTRLTVL.